These 25 T cell receptor beta chains came from one sample sequenced in a study of T cells in Graves' hyperthyroidism and ophthalmopathy. RNA transcripts yielded amplified TCR beta CDR3 regions. First-round RT-PCR of the TCR CDR3 relied on the HTBI primer set. TCRdb recomputed calls from the multiplex PCR reads with MiXCR, one row per CDR3 protein. The data contain 380,000 or so distinct CDR3 sequences, about 15% of them seen just once; the ten biggest clones take up roughly 25%. The sequencing input was blood. The receptors originated from a woman aged 30 to 39 with Graves' hyperthyroidism.

The chain carries TRBV5-6 and TRBJ1-5; TRBD1 aligns across 9 bases. With 4 bases clipped from V and 1 base from J, the junction kept 9 bases outside the gene matches. CDR1 is SGHDT, CDR2 YYEEEE, per germline. CDR3 length: 17 residues. CDR3 region: CASSPYRTGASNQPQHF. The CDR3 DNA reads TGTGCCAGCAGCCCCTACCGGACAGGGGCAAGCAATCAGCCCCAGCATTTT.

This clonotype was seen many times. The chain has TRBV7-2 and TRBJ1-5; D not certain. The CDR3 has 14 amino acids. The V gene's germline CDR1 is SGHTA and CDR2 FQGNSA. Trimming stripped 5 bases from V and 4 bases from J, with 12 bases between. CDR3 sequence reads: CASSVLQSNQPQHF. The CDR3 DNA sequence: TGTGCCAGCAGCGTTCTCCAGAGTAATCAGCCCCAGCATTTT.

This chain links TRBV5-1 with TRBJ1-6; no firm D call. CDR3 size: 12 residues. Germline CDR1 SGHRS, CDR2 YFSETQ. The V gene lost 6 bases and the J gene lost 9 bases, with 10 bases spanning the gap. The CDR3 DNA reads as TGCGCCAGCAATAACCAAGGTTCACCCCTCCACTTT. This gives the protein CASNNQGSPLHF.

The rearrangement uses TRBV18 and TRBJ1-2; no reliable D call. The CDR3 length is 15 residues. From germline, CDR1 is KGHSH and CDR2 LQKENI. Trimming removed 3 bases at V and 4 bases at J, with 15 bases between. The CDR3 sequence: CASSPLEGLGYGYTF. The DNA of the CDR3 is TGTGCCAGCTCACCGTTGGAAGGATTGGGCTATGGCTACACCTTC. Full variable domain (remainder filled in from reference TRBV18 and TRBJ1-2): NAGVMQNPRHLVRRRGQEARLRCSPMKGHSHVYWYRQLPEEGLKFMVYLQKENIIDESGMPKERFSAEFPKEGPSILRIQQVVRGDSAAYFCASSPLEGLGYGYTFGSGTRLTVV.

This chain uses TRBV28 with TRBJ2-3, with D hard to call. Germline loops: CDR1 MDHEN, CDR2 SYDVKM. The germline V and J ends were trimmed by 3 bases and 10 bases, with 8 bases remaining between them. The CDR3 is 11 amino acids. The CDR3 region has the DNA TGTGCCAGCAGTTTTTACGGGTCGCAGTATTTT. This encodes CASSFYGSQYF.

The table lists this clonotype with many counts. The chain has TRBV28 and TRBJ1-5; D might be TRBD1 (5 bases). The CDR3 is 15 residues long. Germline values: CDR1 MDHEN, CDR2 SYDVKM. Trimming took off 5 bases at V and 5 bases at J, with 16 bases between the two ends. For the CDR3, the DNA is TGTGCCAGCAGTCTTCCGGGACTCTGGGATCAGCCCCAGCATTTT. It translates to CASSLPGLWDQPQHF.

This clonotype was seen many times. This CDR3 is CASSPRVRPPLHEQYF. Written as DNA, the CDR3 is TGTGCCAGCAGTCCCCGGGTGAGGCCTCCTCTCCACGAGCAGTACTTC. The chain employs TRBV6-1 and TRBJ2-7; no clear D. The CDR3 covers 16 residues. V gave up 5 bases and J gave up 5 bases, with 22 bases separating them. The germline V gene has CDR1 MNHNS and CDR2 SASEGT.

The rearrangement uses TRBV5-1 and TRBJ1-4, with D unclear. Germline loops: CDR1 SGHRS, CDR2 YFSETQ. The CDR3 runs to 17 residues. Trimming stripped 0 bases from V and 5 bases from J, with 17 bases between. The chain's CDR3 is CASSLAGSSQGNEKLFF. CDR3 coding DNA: TGCGCCAGCAGCTTGGCCGGGAGCTCTCAAGGGAATGAAAAACTGTTTTTT.

On this clonotype itself: One base away lies a much larger clone, so this may be a sequencing read error. V is TRBV6-6 and J is TRBJ1-1, with D possibly matching TRBD1 (6 bases). There are 14 residues in the CDR3. The germline V gene encodes CDR1 MNHNY and CDR2 SVGAGI (reference sequence). CDR3 sequence: CASSYSAGDTGAFF. The DNA of the CDR3 is TGTGCCAGCAGTTACTCGGCAGGGGACACTGGAGCTTTCTTT.

This clonotype was seen many times. V gene TRBV12-3 or TRBV12-4 combines with J gene TRBJ1-1; D is uncertain. V lost 1 base, J lost 2 bases, and 11 bases lay in between. The length of the CDR3 is 15 residues. CDR3 DNA: TGTGCCAGCAGTTTAGGCAGGCCCTACAACACTGAAGCTTTCTTT. Residues: CASSLGRPYNTEAFF.

This clonotype was found many times. The V and J genes are TRBV2 and TRBJ1-1, with 8 bases identical to TRBD1. V shed 4 bases and J 3 bases; nucleotides not matched to a gene: 7. Germline lookup yields CDR1 SNHLY and CDR2 FYNNEI. CDR3 size: 15 residues. Here the CDR3 DNA reads TGTGCCAGCAGTGCCCGGACAGGGCGGCACACTGAAGCTTTCTTT. It translates to CASSARTGRHTEAFF.

CDR3 loop: CASSQAGTFGFF. In DNA form, the CDR3 reads TGTGCCAGCAGCCAGGCCGGGACATTTGGGTTCTTC. The chain uses TRBV3-1 and TRBJ2-1, with D possibly TRBD1 on 6 matching bases. Trimming pared 3 bases from V and 15 bases from J, leaving 15 bases between. Germline loops: CDR1 LGHDT, CDR2 YNNKEL (reference sequence). CDR3 length: 12 residues.

This rearrangement joins TRBV30 to TRBJ1-4, with D hard to call. Germline-derived CDR1 and CDR2 are GTSNPN and SVGIG (reference sequence). V dropped 5 bases and J dropped 4 bases, with 11 bases sitting between them. The length of the CDR3 is 13 residues. CDR3 nucleotide sequence: TGTGCCTGGCGGACCGTCCGTAATGAAAAACTGTTTTTT. As protein: CAWRTVRNEKLFF.

The chain links TRBV20-1 to TRBJ2-1, with D perhaps TRBD1 (6 bases). Trimming cost V 4 bases and J 3 bases, with 13 bases left between them. Germline CDR1 reads DFQATT; CDR2 reads SNEGSKA (reference sequence). The length of the CDR3 is 14 residues. Written as DNA, the CDR3 is TGCAGTGCTATTACGGACAGTCTCTACAATGAGCAGTTCTTC. Translation: CSAITDSLYNEQFF.

This clonotype was counted many times. This chain links TRBV28 with TRBJ1-2; no reliable D call. Germline V gene data show CDR1 as MDHEN and CDR2 as SYDVKM. The CDR3 loop spans 14 amino acids. V gave up 2 bases and J gave up 8 bases, with 15 bases separating them. The CDR3 is CASSLDTGVGGYTF. CDR3 nucleotides: TGTGCCAGCAGTTTAGACACGGGTGTGGGAGGCTACACCTTC.

This clonotype was observed at least ten times. The V gene is TRBV2, the J gene TRBJ1-1; no clear D. This CDR3 has 12 residues. Trimming stripped 7 bases from V and 1 base from J, with 7 bases between. Germline V gene sequence: CDR1 SNHLY, CDR2 FYNNEI. The CDR3 nucleotides are TGTGCCAGCATGGGCGCGAACACTGAAGCTTTCTTT. Its translation: CASMGANTEAFF.

A few counts support this clonotype. The rearrangement joins TRBV28 to TRBJ2-5; D remains ambiguous. Germline CDR1 reads MDHEN; CDR2 reads SYDVKM. The CDR3 loop spans 13 amino acids. V lost 7 bases and J 2 bases, leaving 11 bases between the germline ends. The CDR3 loop reads CASTKVPQETQYF. DNA for the CDR3: TGTGCCAGCACCAAAGTACCACAAGAGACCCAGTACTTC.

The table lists this clonotype with many counts. The rearrangement joins TRBV30 to TRBJ1-5; perhaps TRBD1 as D (5 bases). Trimming cost V 2 bases and J 6 bases, with 14 bases left between them. The CDR3 runs to 14 residues. Germline CDR1 is GTSNPN and CDR2 is SVGIG (reference sequence). The CDR3 loop is CAWSSGQRGQPQHF. The CDR3 nucleotides read TGTGCCTGGAGTTCGGGGCAACGGGGTCAGCCCCAGCATTTT.

The rearrangement links TRBV25-1 to TRBJ2-7, with TRBD2 matching 7 bases. The V gene end was trimmed by 1 base and the J gene end by 7 bases; junction bases not matched to a gene: 10. The CDR3 sequence is 15 residues long. The germline V gene encodes CDR1 MGHDK and CDR2 SYGVNS. This CDR3 is CASSEWVGGPGEQYF. CDR3 coding DNA: TGTGCCAGCAGTGAATGGGTGGGAGGGCCGGGGGAGCAGTACTTC.

The gene calls are TRBV9 and TRBJ1-1; D not resolved. Germline V gene lookup returns CDR1 SGDLS and CDR2 YYNGEE. The CDR3 is made up of 15 amino acids. V lost 0 bases to trimming and J lost 4 bases, with 13 bases between them. CDR3 nucleotide sequence: TGTGCCAGCAGCGTAGCCGGAACGGGGAGCACTGAAGCTTTCTTT. Residues: CASSVAGTGSTEAFF.

V gene TRBV4-3 combines with J gene TRBJ2-5; D ambiguous. Trimming stripped 4 bases from V and 2 bases from J, with 14 bases between. This CDR3 region has 15 residues. Germline V CDR1 and CDR2: LGHNA, YSLEER. The CDR3 bases are TGCGCCAGCAGCCGAGGCTCAGACGGACAAGAGACCCAGTACTTC. Protein sequence: CASSRGSDGQETQYF.

To note about this clonotype: The DNA is left out, because the CDR3 cannot be placed on it with certainty; the CDR3 is given as TCRdb lists it. This chain uses TRBV28 with TRBJ2-3; TRBD1, the table's D call, lacks a check against the DNA. The CDR3 spans 24 amino acids, including both terminal residues. Germline loops: CDR1 MDHEN, CDR2 SYDVKM. The CDR3 sequence: CASKTPGQILGYTFGSGDTDTQYF.

V and J are TRBV29-1 and TRBJ2-4; D remains ambiguous. Germline V gene sequence: CDR1 SQVTM, CDR2 ANQGSEA. Trimming pared 2 bases from V and 0 bases from J, leaving 11 bases between. CDR3 length: 15 amino acids. The CDR3 DNA is TGCAGCGTTGAAACGCGTGAAAGAGCCAAAAACATTCAGTACTTC. This encodes CSVETRERAKNIQYF.

The chain has TRBV7-9 and TRBJ2-7, with D perhaps given as TRBD1 or TRBD2 (5 bases each). The CDR3 length is 14 residues. Germline CDR1 reads SEHNR; CDR2 reads FQNEAQ (reference sequence). Trimming cost V 1 base and J 4 bases, with 11 bases left between them. CDR3 region: CASSLDGAVYEQYF. The DNA of the CDR3 is TGTGCCAGCAGCTTAGACGGGGCAGTTTACGAGCAGTACTTC.

This clonotype has more than one count but fewer than ten. The CDR3 loop reads CASSVTGTFADTQYF. CDR3 sequence (DNA): TGTGCCAGTAGTGTAACCGGGACGTTTGCAGATACGCAGTATTTT. The genes are TRBV19 and TRBJ2-3; D is possibly TRBD1 or TRBD2 (5 bases each). The germline gives CDR1 LNHDA, CDR2 SQIVND (reference sequence). The CDR3 sequence is 15 residues long. V lost 5 bases, J lost 4 bases, and 16 bases lay in between.